This TCR beta chain emerged from a study of CD8 T cells in ankylosing spondylitis. Trimming shortened V by 1 base and J by 8 bases, and 12 bases separated the two germline ends. CDR3 length: 14 amino acids. In germline, CDR1 is MGHRA, CDR2 YSYEKL. TCRdb analysed the 5' RACE reads with MiXCR anew, one entry per CDR3 protein. Of a few hundred thousand distinct CDR3 sequences listed, roughly 22% are singletons. This clonotype has only a few counts. The chain uses TRBV4-1 and TRBJ2-1, with D unresolved. The sequenced sample consisted of blood, either unsorted or a sorted T cell fraction (not recorded which). The TCR originated in a male donor with ankylosing spondylitis or in good health (not recorded which). Here the CDR3 reads CASSQGAVSDEQFF. CDR3 nucleotide sequence: TGCGCCAGCAGCCAAGGGGCCGTTAGTGATGAGCAGTTCTTC.